Listed below are T cell receptor beta chains from one sample, sequenced in a study of blood T cell repertoires in COVID-19. Clones were read by immunoSEQ multiplex PCR, and TCRdb kept only the in-frame ones, dropping some. The table has 250,000 to 300,000 clones, under 90% seen once. Material: PBMCs or T cells enriched from blood (not recorded which). These receptors originate from a woman between 55 and 75 years old who had recovered from COVID-19. Both conserved end residues are trimmed from each CDR3. The order of the fields is CDR3 protein, V gene, J gene.

ASSPQRTGNTGELF	TRBV18	TRBJ2-2
ASSPNLRVLGTGELF	TRBV18	TRBJ2-2
SAIGDTQY	TRBV20-1	TRBJ2-3
ASSEGAVGNTEAF	TRBV6-1	TRBJ1-1
ASTLSGVYGYT	TRBV9	TRBJ1-2
ASSADRLAKNIQY	TRBV2	TRBJ2-4
ASINRGARGEKLF	TRBV2	TRBJ1-4
ASSLVWREGRSYNEQF	TRBV7-2	TRBJ2-1
ATSEALAGNNEQF	TRBV24-1	TRBJ2-1
ASRRGPNEKLF	TRBV25-1	TRBJ1-4
ASSDRAGDSPLH	TRBV19	TRBJ1-6
ASSPGQTNYGYT	TRBV28	TRBJ1-2
ASRRTAQETQY	TRBV7-3	TRBJ2-5
ATSDFWELGGVGKQF	TRBV24-1	TRBJ2-1
ASRGTSLYQTSTDTQY	TRBV19	TRBJ2-3
ASSEVGGQGLAVSYEQY	TRBV2	TRBJ2-7
ASHPSGAVRLSYGYT	TRBV3-1/TRBV3-2	TRBJ1-2
ASSQPSTGDHEQY	TRBV6-5	TRBJ2-7
ASSLVGLAGVGDTQY	TRBV7-2	TRBJ2-3
ASSPLFDSEVYEQY	TRBV4-1	TRBJ2-7
ASSVSLDRTDTQY	TRBV9	TRBJ2-3
ASSQEVLGARDYGYT	TRBV4-2	TRBJ1-2
ASSQMVGLAGGTSTDTQY	TRBV23-1	TRBJ2-3
AWSVTDSILYGYT	TRBV30	TRBJ1-2
ASWGGPQPGGYT	TRBV28	TRBJ1-2
ASSLPQGKGYT	TRBV5-4	TRBJ1-2
ASSVDPGLSTDTQY	TRBV9	TRBJ2-3
ASSTGREAF	TRBV7-9	TRBJ1-1
ASGLVQVRGYNEQF	TRBV12-5	TRBJ2-1
ASSATGVSGYEQY	TRBV5-1	TRBJ2-7
ASSIGNSPLH	TRBV19	TRBJ1-6
ASSLKQGNNEKLF	TRBV5-1	TRBJ1-4
ASSQAGGGSREKLF	TRBV3-1/TRBV3-2	TRBJ1-4
ASSQRLAGSYNEQF	TRBV4-1	TRBJ2-1
ASSSFGGSAHTGELF	TRBV5-8	TRBJ2-2
ASSPRAGEVNEQF	TRBV11-2	TRBJ2-1
ASSLTGQGAIQETQY	TRBV7-3	TRBJ2-5
ASSEQGGDGYT	TRBV6-1	TRBJ1-2
ASSGHRVEDEKLF	TRBV11-2	TRBJ1-4
ASSLGLERL	TRBV5-1	TRBJ2-1
ASSLQPGEIGELF	TRBV7-3	TRBJ2-2
ASSYSSGGGEKLF	TRBV6-5	TRBJ1-4
ASSLGGRETQY	TRBV11-2	TRBJ2-5
AISETGDLAGVFNEQF	TRBV10-3	TRBJ2-1
ASSQVIGDSVY	TRBV4-1	TRBJ1-3
ASSLSRASEQY	TRBV7-3	TRBJ2-7
ASSFKLQETQY	TRBV28	TRBJ2-5
ASEGQHSNQPQH	TRBV2	TRBJ1-5
ASSLLASNTGELF	TRBV7-9	TRBJ2-2
AITALPNGQPQH	TRBV10-3	TRBJ1-5
ASSVDSHSSTDTQY	TRBV9	TRBJ2-3
ASTWTGGMNTEAF	TRBV18	TRBJ1-1
ASSQTGGGQPQH	TRBV7-8	TRBJ1-5
ASIDGTPLYGYT	TRBV28	TRBJ1-2
ASSMPGAGALQETQY	TRBV7-9	TRBJ2-5
ASSDRTNQPQH	TRBV2	TRBJ1-5
ASSSYGTGEAQY	TRBV10-1	TRBJ2-7
ASSFRETQETQY	TRBV7-8	TRBJ2-5
ASSSPAEGEGYT	TRBV5-1	TRBJ1-2